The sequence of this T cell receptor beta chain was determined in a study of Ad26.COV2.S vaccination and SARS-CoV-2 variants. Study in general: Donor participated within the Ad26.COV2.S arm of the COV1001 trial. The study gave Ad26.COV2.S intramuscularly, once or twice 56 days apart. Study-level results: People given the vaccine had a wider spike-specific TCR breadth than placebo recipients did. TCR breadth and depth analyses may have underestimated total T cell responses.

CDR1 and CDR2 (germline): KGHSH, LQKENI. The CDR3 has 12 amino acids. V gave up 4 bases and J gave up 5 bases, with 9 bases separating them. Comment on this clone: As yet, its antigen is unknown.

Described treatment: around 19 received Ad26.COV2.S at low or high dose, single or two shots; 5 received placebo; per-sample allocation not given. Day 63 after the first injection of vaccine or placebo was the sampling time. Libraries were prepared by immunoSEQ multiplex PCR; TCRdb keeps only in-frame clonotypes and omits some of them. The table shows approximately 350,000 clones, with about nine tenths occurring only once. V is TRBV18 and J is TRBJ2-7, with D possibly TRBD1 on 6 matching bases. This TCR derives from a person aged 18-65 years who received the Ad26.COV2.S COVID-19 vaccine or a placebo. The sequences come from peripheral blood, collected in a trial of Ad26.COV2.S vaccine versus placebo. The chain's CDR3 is CASSHRVDEQYF. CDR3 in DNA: TGTGCCAGCTCACACAGGGTTGACGAGCAGTACTTC.